These 15 T cell receptor beta chains were all obtained from the same sample, sequenced in a study of Ad26.COV2.S vaccination and SARS-CoV-2 variants. The treatment here: around 19 received Ad26.COV2.S at low or high dose, single or two shots; a few received placebo; per-sample allocation not given. All samples were drawn on day 63, counting from the first vaccine or placebo injection. Data came from immunoSEQ multiplex PCR; TCRdb stores just in-frame clones and leaves some out. This sample yields around 250,000 clones, of which 87% are seen a single time; less than 3.5% belongs to the top ten. Sequences were derived from peripheral blood, sampled in a trial of Ad26.COV2.S vaccine versus placebo. All receptors come from a person between 18 and 59 years old who received the Ad26.COV2.S COVID-19 vaccine or a placebo.

The gene calls are TRBV7-6 and TRBJ2-3; 9 bases are a match to TRBD2. The length of the CDR3 is 17 residues. Trimming took 5 bases from V and 1 from J; bases not matched to a gene: 10. In germline, CDR1 is SGHVS, CDR2 FNYEAQ. CDR3 amino acids: CASSKGGLADGTDTQYF. The DNA for the CDR3 is TGTGCCAGCAGCAAGGGGGGACTAGCCGACGGCACAGATACGCAGTATTTT.

The chain is built from TRBV5-1 and TRBJ1-5; D unresolved. The CDR3 spans 9 residues. V dropped 7 bases and J dropped 6 bases, with 2 bases sitting between them. Looked up from germline, CDR1 is SGHRS and CDR2 is YFSETQ. CDR3: CASLQPQHF. Here the CDR3 DNA reads TGCGCCAGCCTTCAGCCCCAGCATTTT.

The V and J genes are TRBV27 and TRBJ1-3; 9 bases line up with TRBD1. J gave up 0 bases and V 6 bases, and 24 bases lay outside the gene matches. The germline V gene encodes CDR1 MNHEY and CDR2 SMNVEV (reference sequence). This CDR3 has 22 amino acids. CDR3 coding DNA: TGTGCCAGCAGAGTACCCCTCACAGGGGGCAGGACCGTAAAGAGCTCTGGAAACACCATATATTTT. It yields the protein CASRVPLTGGRTVKSSGNTIYF.

The chain joins TRBV5-1 to TRBJ2-1; D possibly matches TRBD1 or TRBD2 (6 bases each). CDR1 and CDR2 from the germline V gene are SGHRS and YFSETQ. Trimming took off 0 bases at V and 8 bases at J, with 15 bases between the two ends. This CDR3 region has 15 residues. This chain's CDR3 is CASSLAGGLVDEQFF. The CDR3 DNA reads TGCGCCAGCAGCTTGGCCGGGGGCCTAGTAGATGAGCAGTTCTTC.

The chain couples TRBV24-1 to TRBJ2-1, with 11 bases fitting TRBD2. Trimming at V came to 5 bases and at J to 7 bases, leaving 6 bases not matched to a gene. Looked up from germline, CDR1 is KGHDR and CDR2 is SFDVKD. The CDR3 runs to 15 residues. The CDR3 loop is CATSVAGGPRNEQFF. The DNA of the CDR3 is TGTGCCACCAGTGTAGCGGGAGGGCCCCGAAATGAGCAGTTCTTC.

The chain recombines TRBV9 with TRBJ2-1; D is ambiguous. V lost 4 bases, J lost 5 bases, and 16 bases lay in between. The CDR3 covers 15 residues. Germline CDR1 SGDLS, CDR2 YYNGEE. The CDR3 reads CASSPDPSGHNEQFF. CDR3 sequence (DNA): TGTGCCAGCAGCCCGGACCCATCCGGGCACAATGAGCAGTTCTTC.

The V and J genes are TRBV7-9 and TRBJ2-3; no firm D call. V shed 4 bases and J shed 8 bases, with 10 bases lying between them. This CDR3 has 12 residues. CDR1 is SEHNR and CDR2 is FQNEAQ in the germline V gene (reference sequence). CDR3 coding DNA: TGTGCCAGCAGCTCCTTGCAAGGTACGCAGTATTTT. It specifies CASSSLQGTQYF.

A single count supports this clone. The chain links TRBV19 to TRBJ1-6; 8 bases align to TRBD1. The trim removed 8 bases at V and 7 bases at J, leaving 4 bases unmatched. The CDR3 spans 13 residues. Germline lookup yields CDR1 LNHDA and CDR2 SQIVND (reference sequence). The CDR3 sequence: CASQGQENSPLHF. CDR3 nucleotide sequence: TGTGCCAGTCAGGGACAGGAAAATTCACCCCTCCACTTT.

This chain joins TRBV18 and TRBJ1-5, with unresolved D. Germline CDR1 and CDR2: KGHSH and LQKENI. The CDR3 length is 15 residues. Trimming shortened V by 6 bases and J by 6 bases, and 18 bases separated the two germline ends. The DNA for the CDR3 is TGTGCCAGCTCGGGAGGTTTGGATCGCGGTCAGCCCCAGCATTTT. Amino acids: CASSGGLDRGQPQHF.

The V and J genes are TRBV7-6 and TRBJ2-5; 8 nucleotides align to TRBD1. The CDR3 has 15 amino acids. The V segment lost 5 bases and the J segment 1 base; nucleotides outside the gene matches: 6. Germline-derived CDR1 and CDR2 are SGHVS and FNYEAQ. The CDR3 DNA sequence: TGTGCCAGCAGCCTCCCGGGACAGGTCCAAGAGACCCAGTACTTC. Translated, it gives CASSLPGQVQETQYF. The full variable domain, rest sourced from reference TRBV7-6 and TRBJ2-5, is GAGVSQSPRYKVTKRGQDVALRCDPISGHVSLYWYRQALGQGPEFLTYFNYEAQQDKSGLPNDRFSAERPEGSISTLTIQRTEQRDSAMYRCASSLPGQVQETQYFGPGTRLLVL.

The rearrangement uses TRBV19 and TRBJ1-2, with TRBD1 matching 9 bases. The CDR3 extends over 16 amino acids. Germline V gene sequence: CDR1 LNHDA, CDR2 SQIVND (reference sequence). Trimming at V came to 5 bases and at J to 7 bases, leaving 14 bases not matched to a gene. The CDR3 region has the DNA TGTGCCAGTAGTTTCCCACCCGGGACAGGGCTTTTTGGCTACACCTTC. Amino acids: CASSFPPGTGLFGYTF.

The chain is built from TRBV2 and TRBJ1-2; D is possibly TRBD1 (5 bases). Germline assignment: CDR1 SNHLY and CDR2 FYNNEI. The V end was cut by 6 bases, the J end by 8 bases, with 10 bases between. This CDR3 spans 11 amino acids. CDR3 in DNA: TGTGCCAGCAGGGGGGTATGGGGCTACACCTTC. It specifies CASRGVWGYTF.

CDR3 nucleotide sequence: TGTGCTAGCAGCAAGAAGGGCCGGACCCAGCATTTT. Translated: CASSKKGRTQHF. The gene calls are TRBV21-1 and TRBJ1-5. TRBV21-1 is recorded as a pseudogene. CDR3 length: 12 residues.

This clone has more than one count but fewer than ten. The rearrangement links TRBV7-9 to TRBJ2-2; D is ambiguous. Germline V CDR1 and CDR2: SEHNR, FQNEAQ (reference sequence). CDR3 length equals 12 residues. The V and J ends lost 5 bases and 7 bases respectively, with 8 bases between them. DNA for the CDR3: TGTGCCAGCAGCCGCAGCAACGGGGAGCTGTTTTTT. It specifies CASSRSNGELFF.

The chain has TRBV21-1 and TRBJ2-1; TRBD2 is taken as the D call from the table, unchecked against the DNA. TRBV21-1 is labeled a pseudogene. This CDR3 is built from 14 residues. For the CDR3, the DNA is TGTGCCAGGTGGGGACTAGCGGGAGGAGGTGAGCAGTTCTTC. Encoded protein: CARWGLAGGGEQFF.